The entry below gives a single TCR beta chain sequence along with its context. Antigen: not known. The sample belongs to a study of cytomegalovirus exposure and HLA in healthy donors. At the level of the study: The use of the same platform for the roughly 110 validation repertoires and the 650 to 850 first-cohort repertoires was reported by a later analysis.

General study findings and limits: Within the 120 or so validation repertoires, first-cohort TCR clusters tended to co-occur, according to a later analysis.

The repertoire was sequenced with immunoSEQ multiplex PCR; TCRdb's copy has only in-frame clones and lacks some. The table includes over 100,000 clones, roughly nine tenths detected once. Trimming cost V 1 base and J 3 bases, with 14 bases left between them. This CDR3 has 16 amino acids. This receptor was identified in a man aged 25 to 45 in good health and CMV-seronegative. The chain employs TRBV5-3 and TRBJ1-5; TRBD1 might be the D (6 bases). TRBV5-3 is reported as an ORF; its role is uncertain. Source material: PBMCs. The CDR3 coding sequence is TGTGCCAGAAGCTTGATGATGGGGGCGATCAATCAGCCCCAGCATTTT. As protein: CARSLMMGAINQPQHF.